This is a list of T cell receptor beta chains from one sample in a study of blood T cell repertoires in COVID-19. The data were produced by immunoSEQ multiplex PCR, yet TCRdb's version contains in-frame clones alone and is incomplete. Of 85,000 to 100,000 clones detected, roughly nine tenths appear once; the ten largest clones hold 1.7%. The sample consisted of peripheral blood. These receptor sequences come from a man in his 60s with acute or convalescent COVID-19. Each CDR3 is given with its conserved first and last residue. The D gene is left open where the match is weak. Some rows have no size entry. The others give once, few or many, or a class for an expanded clone.

D | size | J | V | CDR3 | DNA
TRBD1 | - | TRBJ1-2 | TRBV6-5 | CASRLHPGQPYGYTF | TGTGCCAGCAGACTCCACCCGGGACAGCCTTATGGCTACACCTTC
- | - | TRBJ1-1 | TRBV5-1 | CASRRETGYEAFF | TGCGCCAGCAGACGCGAAACAGGCTATGAAGCTTTCTTT
TRBD1 | - | TRBJ2-4 | TRBV19 | CASSTGQGNIQYF | TGTGCCAGTAGTACCGGACAGGGGAACATTCAGTACTTC
- | - | TRBJ2-1 | TRBV5-4 | CASSLDVTRSTGPEQFF | TGTGCCAGCAGCTTGGACGTTACTAGGAGTACCGGCCCTGAGCAGTTCTTC
- | - | TRBJ1-1 | TRBV7-9 | CASSPTSVGRNTEAFF | TGTGCCAGCAGCCCTACCTCGGTGGGCAGAAACACTGAAGCTTTCTTT
- | - | TRBJ1-5 | TRBV6-1 | CASSEARRSPLSNQPQHF | TGTGCCAGCAGTGAAGCGCGTCGGAGTCCCTTAAGCAATCAGCCCCAGCATTTT
TRBD2 | - | TRBJ2-2 | TRBV5-1 | CASSTPWGGRSSTGELFF | TGCGCCAGCAGCACCCCCTGGGGGGGGAGGTCGTCGACCGGGGAGCTGTTTTTT
TRBD1 | - | TRBJ1-5 | TRBV27 | CASSGTGGSNQPQHF | TGTGCCAGCAGTGGGACAGGGGGCAGCAATCAGCCCCAGCATTTT
- | - | TRBJ2-3 | TRBV7-6 | CASSLVARGQTDTQYF | TGTGCCAGCAGCTTAGTTGCGCGGGGGCAGACAGATACGCAGTATTTT
TRBD1 | - | TRBJ1-2 | TRBV19 | CASSIGTGNYGYTF | TGTGCCAGTAGTATAGGGACAGGGAACTATGGCTACACCTTC
- | - | TRBJ1-5 | TRBV30 | CAWSVRSNQPQHF | TGTGCCTGGAGTGTACGGAGCAATCAGCCCCAGCATTTT
TRBD2 | - | TRBJ2-3 | TRBV19 | CASSIGSSGGARDTQYF | TGTGCCAGTAGTATAGGGTCTAGCGGGGGGGCGAGAGATACGCAGTATTTT
- | once | TRBJ1-5 | TRBV2 | CASSPPGGGDQPQHF | TGTGCCAGCAGTCCCCCCGGGGGAGGTGATCAGCCCCAGCATTTT
TRBD1 | - | TRBJ1-6 | TRBV3-1/TRBV3-2 | CASSQTGQLKSSPLHF | TGTGCCAGCAGCCAAACGGGACAGCTAAAGAGTTCACCCCTCCACTTT
TRBD1 | - | TRBJ1-1 | TRBV6-4 | CASSEDRGNTEAFF | TGTGCCAGCAGTGAGGACAGGGGGAACACTGAAGCTTTCTTT
- | - | TRBJ2-3 | TRBV3-1/TRBV3-2 | CASSQEPRADTQYF | TGTGCCAGCAGCCAAGAACCTAGAGCAGATACGCAGTATTTT
- | once | TRBJ1-3 | TRBV2 | CASSTTGSGNTIYF | TGTGCCAGCAGCACGACAGGCTCGGGAAACACCATATATTTT
- | - | TRBJ1-1 | TRBV29-1 | CSAPAGGGGTEAFF | TGCAGCGCCCCAGCGGGTGGGGGTGGCACTGAAGCTTTCTTT
- | once | TRBJ1-1 | TRBV2 | CASSEILGQGRLF | TGTGCCAGCAGTGAAATTTTAGGGCAGGGCCGGCTCTTT
- | - | TRBJ1-1 | TRBV6-5 | CASSYSQVTEAFF | TGTGCCAGCAGTTACTCCCAGGTAACTGAAGCTTTCTTT
- | - | TRBJ2-1 | TRBV18 | CASSAGQKNEQFF | TGTGCCAGCTCCGCGGGACAGAAAAATGAGCAGTTCTTC
- | - | TRBJ1-2 | TRBV6-5 | CASSYRAVGNYGYTF | TGTGCCAGCAGTTATCGCGCAGTGGGCAACTATGGCTACACCTTC
TRBD2 | - | TRBJ2-1 | TRBV5-1 | CAGSPGSGGRNEQFF | TGCGCCGGCTCACCGGGTAGCGGGGGGCGGAATGAGCAGTTCTTC
TRBD2 | - | TRBJ2-5 | TRBV11-2 | CASQRGATQETQYF | TGTGCCAGTCAGCGGGGGGCTACTCAAGAGACCCAGTACTTC
TRBD1 | - | TRBJ1-2 | TRBV7-2 | CASSSGQGGYGYTF | TGTGCCAGCAGCTCCGGACAGGGTGGCTATGGCTACACCTTC
- | - | TRBJ2-1 | TRBV5-1 | CASSWVQGSWNEQFF | TGCGCCAGCAGCTGGGTCCAGGGGTCTTGGAATGAGCAGTTCTTC
- | - | TRBJ2-2 | TRBV2 | CASSGTHNTGELFF | TGTGCCAGCAGTGGAACACATAACACCGGGGAGCTGTTTTTT
TRBD1 | - | TRBJ1-2 | TRBV14 | CASSYRDRGYTF | TGTGCCAGCAGCTATAGGGACAGAGGCTACACCTTC
- | - | TRBJ1-5 | TRBV18 | CASSPTEDQPQHF | TGTGCCAGCTCACCGACGGAGGATCAGCCCCAGCATTTT
TRBD1 | - | TRBJ1-2 | TRBV7-2 | CASSLRKQGAAGYTF | TGTGCCAGCAGCTTAAGAAAGCAGGGGGCTGCTGGCTACACCTTC
- | few | TRBJ1-1 | TRBV16 | CASSPLDRTNTEAFF | TGTGCCAGCAGCCCCCTCGACAGGACGAACACTGAAGCTTTCTTT
- | - | TRBJ2-1 | TRBV5-5 | CASSLVPLSSYNEQFF | TGTGCCAGCAGCTTGGTACCTCTCAGCTCCTACAATGAGCAGTTCTTC
- | - | TRBJ1-6 | TRBV5-1 | CASSASWDTPLHF | TGCGCCAGCAGCGCATCGTGGGACACACCCCTCCACTTT
- | - | TRBJ1-2 | TRBV6-5 | CASSRAINYGYTF | TGTGCCAGCAGCAGGGCCATTAACTATGGCTACACCTTC
- | - | TRBJ1-2 | TRBV29-1 | CSVGQTTYGYTF | TGCAGCGTCGGACAGACGACCTATGGCTACACCTTC
TRBD1 | - | TRBJ1-6 | TRBV27 | CASSSAGTGNSPLHF | TGTGCCAGCAGTTCCGCCGGGACAGGGAATTCACCCCTCCACTTT
- | few | TRBJ1-1 | TRBV2 | CASGVEGRGTEAFF | TGTGCCAGCGGGGTCGAGGGGCGGGGCACTGAAGCTTTCTTT
TRBD1 | - | TRBJ1-2 | TRBV2 | CASSGQGVLGYTF | TGTGCCAGCAGTGGACAGGGGGTCTTAGGCTACACCTTC
- | - | TRBJ1-2 | TRBV19 | CASRDTPGVRYTF | TGTGCCAGTAGAGACACACCGGGGGTCCGCTACACCTTC
TRBD1 | - | TRBJ1-1 | TRBV7-9 | CASSLVITGGPEAFF | TGTGCCAGCAGCTTAGTAATAACAGGGGGCCCTGAAGCTTTCTTT
- | - | TRBJ1-2 | TRBV12-3/TRBV12-4 | CASSLILQHGYTF | TGTGCCAGCAGTTTAATCCTACAGCATGGCTACACCTTC
- | - | TRBJ2-3 | TRBV5-1 | CASSLQGGTKSTDTQYF | TGCGCCAGCAGCCTTCAGGGAGGGACAAAGAGCACAGATACGCAGTATTTT
- | - | TRBJ2-7 | TRBV6-4 | CASSLEIGDYEQYF | TGTGCCAGCAGCCTAGAGATCGGGGACTACGAGCAGTACTTC
- | once | TRBJ2-2 | TRBV6-4 | CASRREDTNTGELFF | TGTGCCAGCAGAAGGGAGGACACTAACACCGGGGAGCTGTTTTTT
- | - | TRBJ1-5 | TRBV7-9 | CASSFGGDSGQPQHF | TGTGCCAGCAGCTTCGGCGGGGATTCGGGTCAGCCCCAGCATTTT
- | - | TRBJ2-6 | TRBV27 | CASSPWGRSGANVLTF | TGTGCCAGCAGTCCATGGGGCCGCTCTGGGGCCAACGTCCTGACTTTC
- | - | TRBJ1-3 | TRBV11-3 | CASSPRQLPLLFSGNTIYF | TGTGCCAGCAGCCCGCGACAGCTCCCCCTACTTTTCTCTGGAAACACCATATATTTT
TRBD1 | - | TRBJ1-6 | TRBV2 | CASSELTGDLSPLHF | TGTGCCAGCAGTGAATTAACAGGGGATTTGTCACCCCTCCACTTT
- | - | TRBJ2-1 | TRBV2 | CASSDWGQAYNEQFF | TGTGCCAGCAGTGATTGGGGACAAGCCTACAATGAGCAGTTCTTC
- | - | TRBJ1-5 | TRBV5-6 | CASTRRGNQPQHF | TGTGCCAGCACAAGGCGGGGGAATCAGCCCCAGCATTTT
TRBD1 | once | TRBJ1-4 | TRBV7-2 | CASSLVRQGNEKLFF | TGTGCCAGCAGCTTGGTGCGACAGGGGAATGAAAAACTGTTTTTT